This T cell receptor beta chain is drawn from a study of blood T cell repertoires in COVID-19 (dated by TCRdb to the early 2020s). A note on the overall study: The collaborator samples originated in the United States, Italy and Spain and spanned the acute and convalescent phases of COVID-19. The prospective study material was composed of cDNA or gDNA derived from T cells, B-cell-depleted T cells, or PBMCs. HLA class I and class II types, where available, came from metadata supplied by the sample provider rather than from assay-based typing. Samples were obtained from the ongoing ImmuneRACE study (first 160 participants) and from over 1,000 subjects provided by 6 global collaborators. Deeply sampled blood TCRbeta repertoires from subjects exposed to, actively infected with, or recovered from COVID-19 were included in the dataset. Nearly every sample came with metadata listing a de-identified subject ID, COVID-19 status, age in years and sex. The repertoires were released in a freely available public database intended as a resource for research on the immune response to SARS-CoV-2. Beyond this particular receptor, the publication reports: The amount of clinical and demographic metadata varied by source and participant and was provided uncurated.

Whole blood was collected in K2EDTA tubes by collaborating institutions according to the institutions' own protocols. Collaborator samples were shipped for TCRbeta analysis as frozen whole blood, isolated PBMCs, or DNA extracted from either sample type. For this clone: No antigen is known for it. No clone much larger than this one lies a single base away; base qualities are absent.

TCRbeta CDR3 regions were amplified from genomic DNA using the immunoSEQ Assay, a bias-controlled multiplex PCR. The original methods were these. Nucleated cell counts per sample were estimated from amplification of reference gene primers within the assay. To quantify the absolute abundance of each unique TCRbeta CDR3 rearrangement, sequence reads were collapsed and filtered. Productive Simpson clonality was computed per sample as the square root of Simpson's diversity index over productive rearrangements. As stored in TCRdb, this immuneACCESS dataset retains in-frame rearrangements with V and J assigned. A fraction of the clones does not appear; measured against another copy, unresolved V genes explain less than half of the discrepancy, and the remainder lacks a known reason. That table gives V, J and clone size, and the DNA gave D and trimming. The sample table lists some 90,000 clones, roughly 78% of them with a count of one. 10% of the sample rests with the top ten.

The germline V gene sets CDR1 to SGHTA and CDR2 to FQGNSA. For this chain, trimming is 2 bases at the V end and 7 bases at the J end, and the number of junction bases without a gene match is 12. There are 17 amino acids in the CDR3, from cysteine to phenylalanine inclusive. This entry keeps only the CDR3 DNA: 51 bases, framed from base 1. Sequenced: peripheral blood. The TCR originated in a woman aged 65 to 85 with acute or convalescent COVID-19. This chain joins TRBV7-2 to TRBJ1-4; 8 nucleotides in the junction match TRBD1. The nucleotide sequence reads TGTGCCAGCAGCTTACGGGGGAAGACAGGGGAACCTGAAAAACTGTTTTTT. It encodes CASSLRGKTGEPEKLFF.